The subject of this entry is one TCR beta chain. What antigen it recognizes has not been identified. No clone much larger than this one lies a single base away; base qualities are absent. This sample is drawn from a study of blood T cell repertoires in COVID-19 (dated by TCRdb to the early 2020s). Turning to the overall study: Samples covering the acute and convalescent phases of COVID-19 were provided by collaborators in the United States, Italy and Spain. The prospective study material was composed of cDNA or gDNA derived from T cells, B-cell-depleted T cells, or PBMCs. Deeply sampled blood TCRbeta repertoires from subjects exposed to, actively infected with, or recovered from COVID-19 were included in the dataset. The repertoires were made available in a free public database intended to serve as a resource for research on the immune response to SARS-CoV-2. Samples came from the ongoing ImmuneRACE study (first 160 participants) plus 1,254 subjects from 6 global collaborators. A de-identified subject ID, COVID-19 status, age in years and sex were almost always included in the sample metadata. Where HLA class I and class II types were available, the types were taken from metadata supplied by the sample provider, not from assay-based typing.

One collaborating source in Seattle enrolled patients during active infection and followed them longitudinally through the course of disease. Whole blood was collected in K2EDTA tubes by collaborating institutions according to the institutions' own protocols. Collaborator samples were shipped for TCRbeta analysis as frozen whole blood, isolated PBMCs, or DNA extracted from either sample type. Overall study results and their limits: Clinical and demographic metadata were provided uncurated, with the amount varying by source and participant.

TCRbeta CDR3 regions were amplified from genomic DNA by means of the immunoSEQ Assay, a bias-controlled multiplex PCR. Regarding the original processing steps: Within the assay, amplification of reference gene primers was used to estimate how many nucleated cells each sample contained. To quantify the absolute abundance of each unique TCRbeta CDR3 rearrangement, sequence reads were collapsed and filtered. For each sample, productive Simpson clonality was calculated as the square root of Simpson's diversity index over productive rearrangements. Not all clones reach the TCRdb copy of this immuneACCESS table, which keeps in-frame sequences only. Checked studies attribute under half of the gap to unresolved V genes and leave the rest unexplained. That table furnishes V, J and clone size, whereas the DNA furnished D and trimming. The sample table contains over 150,000 clones; only one count was recorded for roughly 90% of them. The ten largest make up 18% of the sample.

V ends up 6 bases short and J 0 bases short, with an unmatched junction base count of 5. In the germline V gene, CDR1 corresponds to KGHSH and CDR2 to LQKENI. From the cysteine up to the phenylalanine, the CDR3 has a length of 16 residues. Only the CDR3 portion is preserved as DNA: 48 bases, with reading frame beginning at the first base. The clonotype originates from a man between 50 and 59 years old with COVID-19, enrolled during active disease. Sequenced material: peripheral blood. Recombination joined TRBV18 with TRBJ2-6, with 7 middle bases fitting TRBD2. The CDR3 reads CASSGTISSGANVLTF. The DNA sequence is TGTGCCAGCTCCGGGACTATTTCCTCTGGGGCCAACGTCCTGACTTTC.